This T cell receptor beta chain was sequenced in a study of shared clonotypes between healthy human individuals. Data came from immunoSEQ multiplex PCR; TCRdb stores just in-frame clones and leaves some out. This table has 450,000 to 600,000 clones, 70% to 80% appearing once. All the donors were Caucasian adults who lived in Nashville, Tennessee. There are 15 residues in the CDR3. The germline V gene has CDR1 SGHRS and CDR2 YFSETQ. Trimming took 1 base from V and 4 from J; bases not matched to a gene: 3. The rearrangement uses TRBV5-1 and TRBJ2-1; 9 positions match TRBD1. Source material: PBMCs. This TCR was sampled from a woman aged 40 to 50 in good health. Some clones in this sample may be carry-over from other donors' samples. The CDR3 protein is CASSLLGQGYNEQFF. CDR3 sequence (DNA): TGCGCCAGCAGCTTGCTGGGACAGGGTTACAATGAGCAGTTCTTC.